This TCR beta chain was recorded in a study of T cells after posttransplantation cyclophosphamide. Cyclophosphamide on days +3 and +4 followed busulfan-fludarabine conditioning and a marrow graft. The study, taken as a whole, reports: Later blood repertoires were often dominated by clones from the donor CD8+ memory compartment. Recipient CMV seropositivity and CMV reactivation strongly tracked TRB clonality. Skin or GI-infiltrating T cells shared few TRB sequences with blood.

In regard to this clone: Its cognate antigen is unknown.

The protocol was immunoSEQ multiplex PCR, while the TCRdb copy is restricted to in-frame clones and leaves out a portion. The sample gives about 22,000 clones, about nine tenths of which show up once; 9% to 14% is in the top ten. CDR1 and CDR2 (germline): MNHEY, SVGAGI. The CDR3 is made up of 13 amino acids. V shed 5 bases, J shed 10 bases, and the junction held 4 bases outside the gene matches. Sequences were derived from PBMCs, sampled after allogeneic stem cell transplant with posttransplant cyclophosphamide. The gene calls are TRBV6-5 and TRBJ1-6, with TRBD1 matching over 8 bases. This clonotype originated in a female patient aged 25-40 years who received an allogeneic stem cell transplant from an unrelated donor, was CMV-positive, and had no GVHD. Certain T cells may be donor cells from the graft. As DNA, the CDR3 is TGTGCCAGCAGTAGAGACAGGGGCTCACCCCTCCACTTT. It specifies CASSRDRGSPLHF.